This TCR beta chain was captured in a study of T cell responses to AZD1222 COVID-19 vaccine. Generated by immunoSEQ multiplex PCR, the TCRdb table keeps only in-frame clones and is missing some. The table lists around 150,000 clones, roughly 89% of them singletons. This clone was seen just once. The length of the CDR3 is 16 residues. V dropped 7 bases and J dropped 3 bases, with 21 bases sitting between them. Germline V lookup: CDR1 LNHDA, CDR2 SQIVND (reference sequence). This sequence originates from an adult in good health. Here the sequenced sample was peripheral blood, taken on day 0 of AZD1222 vaccination. V is TRBV19 and J is TRBJ1-2; no clear D gene. The CDR3 is CASTDPGRPPYYGYTF. The CDR3 DNA follows: TGTGCCAGTACAGACCCCGGTAGGCCTCCCTACTATGGCTACACCTTC.